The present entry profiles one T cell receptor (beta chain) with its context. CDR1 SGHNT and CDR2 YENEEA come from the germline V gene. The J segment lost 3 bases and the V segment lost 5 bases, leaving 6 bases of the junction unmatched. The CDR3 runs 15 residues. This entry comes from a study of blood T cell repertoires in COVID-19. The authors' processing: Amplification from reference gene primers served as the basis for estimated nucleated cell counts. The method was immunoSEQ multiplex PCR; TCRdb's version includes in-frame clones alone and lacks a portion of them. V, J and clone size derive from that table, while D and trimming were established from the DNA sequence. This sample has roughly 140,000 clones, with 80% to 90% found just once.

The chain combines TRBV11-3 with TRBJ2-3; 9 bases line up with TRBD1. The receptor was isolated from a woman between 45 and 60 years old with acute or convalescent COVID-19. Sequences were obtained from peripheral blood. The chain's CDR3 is CASSPGQGGTDTQYF. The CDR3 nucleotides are TGTGCCAGCAGCCCGGGACAGGGTGGGACAGATACGCAGTATTTT.